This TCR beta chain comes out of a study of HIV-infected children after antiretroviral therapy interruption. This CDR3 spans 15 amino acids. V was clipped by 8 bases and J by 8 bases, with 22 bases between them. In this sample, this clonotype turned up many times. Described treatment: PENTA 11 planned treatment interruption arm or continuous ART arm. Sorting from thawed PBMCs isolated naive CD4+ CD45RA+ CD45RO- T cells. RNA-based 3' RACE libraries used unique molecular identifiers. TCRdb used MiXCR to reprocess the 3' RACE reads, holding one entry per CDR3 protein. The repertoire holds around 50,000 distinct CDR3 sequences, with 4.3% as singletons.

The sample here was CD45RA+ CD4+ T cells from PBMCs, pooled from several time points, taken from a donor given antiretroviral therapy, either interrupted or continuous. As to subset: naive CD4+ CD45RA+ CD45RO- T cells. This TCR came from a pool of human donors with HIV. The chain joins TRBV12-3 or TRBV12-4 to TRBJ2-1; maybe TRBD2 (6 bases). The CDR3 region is CASDSGARGKDEQFF. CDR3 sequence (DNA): TGTGCCAGCGATTCGGGCGCACGGGGGAAGGATGAGCAGTTCTTC.